The 32 T cell receptor beta chains listed next were all sequenced from one sample in a study of OX40 agonist ivuxolimab in advanced cancers. Only in-frame clones appear in the TCRdb table, and some are missing; sequencing was by immunoSEQ multiplex PCR. The data hold around 60,000 clones, with 80% to 90% observed a single time. The sequencing used CD4+ or CD8+ T cells sorted from blood, collected in a trial of the OX40 agonist ivuxolimab. These receptors came from an adult with an advanced solid tumor such as melanoma, head and neck, liver or kidney cancer.

This chain uses TRBV5-4 with TRBJ2-1; D unresolved. This CDR3 contains 13 residues. V was pared by 0 bases and J by 7 bases, with 8 bases between. The germline CDR1 and CDR2 sequences are SGHNT and YYREEE (reference sequence). The CDR3 region is CASSLVLENEQFF. CDR3 nucleotides: TGTGCCAGCAGCTTGGTTCTGGAAAATGAGCAGTTCTTC.

The chain employs TRBV20-1 and TRBJ2-5; the D is unclear. Deletions cut 6 bases from V and 1 base from J, with 6 bases between. CDR3 length: 11 residues. CDR1 and CDR2 from the germline V gene are DFQATT and SNEGSKA (reference sequence). In DNA, the CDR3 is TGCAGTGCCCCTGTCCAAGAGACCCAGTACTTC. Translated: CSAPVQETQYF.

The gene calls are TRBV23-1 and TRBJ2-7, with D hard to call. TRBV23-1 is placed among ORFs of uncertain function. The V gene lost 9 bases and the J gene lost 3 bases, with 15 bases spanning the gap. The CDR3 loop spans 13 amino acids. The CDR3 bases are TGCGCCAGGGAAGATCGGCAACACTACGAGCAGTACTTC. Residues: CAREDRQHYEQYF.

This rearrangement joins TRBV9 to TRBJ1-5; D is perhaps TRBD1 (5 bases). V was trimmed by 0 bases and J by 0 bases, leaving 7 bases between them. The CDR3 is made up of 15 amino acids. Germline V gene sequence: CDR1 SGDLS, CDR2 YYNGEE. The CDR3 here is CASSVEGNSNQPQHF. Here the CDR3 DNA reads TGTGCCAGCAGCGTAGAGGGGAATAGCAATCAGCCCCAGCATTTT. Together with reference TRBV9 and TRBJ1-5, the CDR3 gives the full variable domain: DSGVTQTPKHLITATGQRVTLRCSPRSGDLSVYWYQQSLDQGLQFLIQYYNGEERAKGNILERFSAQQFPDLHSELNLSSLELGDSALYFCASSVEGNSNQPQHFGDGTRLSIL.

This CDR3 reads CASSLGTGSGNTIYF. CDR3 coding DNA: TGCGCCAGCAGCTTAGGGACAGGCTCTGGAAACACCATATATTTT. V and J are TRBV5-1 and TRBJ1-3, with 8 bases that match TRBD1. J was trimmed by 0 bases and V by 2 bases; bases with no gene match: 1. The CDR3 runs to 15 residues. The germline V gene encodes CDR1 SGHRS and CDR2 YFSETQ. Full variable domain (remainder filled in from reference TRBV5-1 and TRBJ1-3): KAGVTQTPRYLIKTRGQQVTLSCSPISGHRSVSWYQQTPGQGLQFLFEYFSETQRNKGNFPGRFSGRQFSNSRSEMNVSTLELGDSALYLCASSLGTGSGNTIYFGEGSWLTVV.

The gene calls are TRBV11-3 and TRBJ2-2; TRBD1 is a possible D gene (5 bases). V lost 5 bases, J lost 2 bases, and 18 bases lay in between. Germline V gene data show CDR1 as SGHNT and CDR2 as YENEEA. This CDR3 is built from 17 residues. In DNA form, the CDR3 reads TGTGCCAGCAGCCTTGATCCCGGGCAGGGTAACACCGGGGAGCTGTTTTTT. Its protein is CASSLDPGQGNTGELFF.

Of note for this clone: Compared with germline, one end of the junction differs, possibly owing to a read error. This rearrangement joins TRBV10-3 to TRBJ1-4; D possibly corresponds to TRBD1 (6 bases). Germline CDR1 is ENHRY and CDR2 is SYGVKD. This CDR3 is built from 13 residues. CDR3 nucleotide sequence: TGTGCCATCAGTGAGTCTTCTGACAGGCACCGGATTTTT. Its translation is CAISESSDRHRIF.

The V call is TRBV15, the J call TRBJ1-6, with D perhaps matching TRBD1 (5 bases). Trimming left V 0 bases short and J 7 bases short, with 16 bases between. The CDR3 is 17 amino acids. Germline CDR1 is LNHNV and CDR2 is YYDKDF (reference sequence). In DNA form, the CDR3 reads TGTGCCACCAGCAGAGATTCCACAGACAGAAACAATTCACCCCTCCACTTT. It is translated as CATSRDSTDRNNSPLHF.

The chain links TRBV18 to TRBJ1-1, with 7 positions matching TRBD1. The CDR3 spans 15 residues. Germline V lookup: CDR1 KGHSH, CDR2 LQKENI. Trimming at V came to 2 bases and at J to 0 bases, leaving 3 bases not matched to a gene. CDR3 in DNA: TGTGCCAGCTCACCAGACAGGGAGATGAACACTGAAGCTTTCTTT. It is translated as CASSPDREMNTEAFF.

This sequence joins TRBV29-1 and TRBJ2-7, with 14 bases fitting TRBD2. CDR3 length: 15 residues. The V gene's germline CDR1 is SQVTM and CDR2 ANQGSEA. Germline trimming cut 5 bases from V and 0 bases from J; bases unmatched to any gene: 3. CDR3 nucleotides: TGCAGCGTTAAGGGACTAGCGGGAGACTCCTACGAGCAGTACTTC. Protein product: CSVKGLAGDSYEQYF.

The V and J genes are TRBV6-5 and TRBJ2-1; TRBD1 matches at 8 bases. Trimming cost V 5 bases and J 8 bases; bases outside gene matches: 8. This CDR3 region has 14 residues. From germline, CDR1 is MNHEY and CDR2 SVGAGI. CDR3 sequence reads: CASSPGTGYHEQFF. CDR3 DNA: TGTGCCAGCAGTCCCGGGACAGGATATCATGAGCAGTTCTTC.

The chain has TRBV5-1 and TRBJ1-2, with D possibly TRBD1 on 5 matching bases. With 1 base removed from V and 5 bases from J, the gap between germline ends came to 18 bases. Germline loops: CDR1 SGHRS, CDR2 YFSETQ. This CDR3 contains 16 residues. The chain's CDR3 is CASSLTFSQGGYGYTF. The DNA of the CDR3 is TGCGCCAGCAGCTTGACGTTTTCGCAGGGAGGATATGGCTACACCTTC.

The sample holds a few counts of this clone. The rearrangement links TRBV2 to TRBJ1-4; D remains ambiguous. This CDR3 comprises 13 residues. With 2 bases removed from V and 7 bases from J, the gap between germline ends came to 8 bases. Per germline, CDR1 SNHLY and CDR2 FYNNEI. CDR3 region: CASSEPDIEKLFF. CDR3 sequence (DNA): TGTGCCAGCAGTGAACCCGATATTGAAAAACTGTTTTTT.

The chain has TRBV9 and TRBJ1-4; D ambiguous. The CDR3 length is 15 residues. The germline V and J ends were trimmed by 1 base and 8 bases, with 15 bases remaining between them. CDR1 is SGDLS, CDR2 YYNGEE, per germline. CDR3 bases: TGTGCCAGCAGCGTATCAGGCGGTCTAGGGGAAAAACTGTTTTTT. It yields the protein CASSVSGGLGEKLFF.

The chain couples TRBV19 to TRBJ1-2, with TRBD1 matching over 8 bases. This CDR3 contains 15 residues. With V trimmed by 7 bases and J by 3 bases, 10 bases remained unmatched. Germline values: CDR1 LNHDA, CDR2 SQIVND (reference sequence). This chain's CDR3 is CASTRGQGGYYGYTF. For the CDR3, the DNA is TGTGCCAGTACCCGAGGACAGGGCGGTTACTATGGCTACACCTTC. The variable domain in full, with the rest retrieved from reference TRBV19 and TRBJ1-2, is DGGITQSPKYLFRKEGQNVTLSCEQNLNHDAMYWYRQDPGQGLRLIYYSQIVNDFQKGDIAEGYSVSREKKESFPLTVTSAQKNPTAFYLCASTRGQGGYYGYTFGSGTRLTVV.

The chain joins TRBV7-2 to TRBJ1-4; D perhaps matches TRBD1 (6 bases). The CDR3 extends over 14 amino acids. V lost 5 bases to trimming and J lost 7 bases, with 14 bases between them. Germline-derived CDR1 and CDR2 are SGHTA and FQGNSA. The CDR3 bases are TGTGCCAGCAGCCCCGGGGGGGGCGGTGAAAAACTGTTTTTT. Its translation is CASSPGGGGEKLFF.

This chain connects TRBV6-1 to TRBJ2-1; D uncertain. Trimming took 5 bases from V and 1 from J, leaving 9 bases between them. Germline lookup yields CDR1 MNHNS and CDR2 SASEGT. The CDR3 contains 14 residues. The DNA of the CDR3 is TGTGCCAGCAGTCTACGTGGGTCCTACAATGAGCAGTTCTTC. Translated: CASSLRGSYNEQFF.

This chain links TRBV10-3 with TRBJ1-3; D might be TRBD1 (5 bases). This CDR3 has 14 residues. Germline-derived CDR1 and CDR2 are ENHRY and SYGVKD. V dropped 6 bases and J dropped 0 bases, with 9 bases sitting between them. The DNA of the CDR3 is TGTGCCATCAGACAAGGGACCTCTGGAAACACCATATATTTT. Protein sequence: CAIRQGTSGNTIYF.

The chain carries TRBV10-2 and TRBJ2-7; 9 bases are a match to TRBD1. Germline CDR1 and CDR2: WSHSY and SAAADI. The CDR3 consists of 14 residues. Losses at the gene ends were 3 bases for V and 2 bases for J; bases not matched to a gene: 2. CDR3 region: CASSDRQGAYEQYF. CDR3 bases: TGCGCCAGCAGTGACAGACAGGGGGCCTACGAGCAGTACTTC.

This chain uses TRBV15 with TRBJ2-7, with D perhaps given as TRBD1 or TRBD2 (6 bases each). Germline V gene lookup returns CDR1 LNHNV and CDR2 YYDKDF (reference sequence). V dropped 0 bases and J dropped 3 bases, with 9 bases sitting between them. This CDR3 has 14 amino acids. CDR3 nucleotides: TGTGCCACCAGCAGAGAAGGGGGGAGCTACGAGCAGTACTTC. It is translated as CATSREGGSYEQYF. The full variable domain, its missing parts supplied by reference TRBV15 and TRBJ2-7, is DAMVIQNPRYQVTQFGKPVTLSCSQTLNHNVMYWYQQKSSQAPKLLFHYYDKDFNNEADTPDNFQSRRPNTSFCFLDIRSPGLGDTAMYLCATSREGGSYEQYFGPGTRLTVT.

The table lists this clone with a count of one. The CDR3 sequence is CASSDQGQGYEQYF. DNA for the CDR3: TGTGCCAGCAGTGATCAAGGACAGGGGTACGAGCAGTACTTC. The gene calls are TRBV2 and TRBJ2-5; 9 nucleotides match TRBD1. The DNA end is more similar to TRBJ2-7, so the J call may be wrong. This CDR3 is 14 amino acids long. Germline values: CDR1 SNHLY, CDR2 FYNNEI.

The chain links TRBV15 to TRBJ1-1; D is undetermined. The germline V and J ends were trimmed by 0 bases and 0 bases, with 11 bases remaining between them. The CDR3 length is 16 residues. Germline V gene lookup returns CDR1 LNHNV and CDR2 YYDKDF (reference sequence). CDR3 nucleotides: TGTGCCACCAGCAGAGATCGAAGGCAGCTGAACACTGAAGCTTTCTTT. This codes for CATSRDRRQLNTEAFF.

This clone was recorded many times. The gene calls are TRBV18 and TRBJ1-2; D perhaps matches TRBD1 (5 bases). With 4 bases removed from V and 2 bases from J, the gap between germline ends came to 11 bases. The germline CDR1 and CDR2 sequences are KGHSH and LQKENI. This CDR3 is built from 14 residues. Here the CDR3 reads CASSLSTANYGYTF. The CDR3 coding sequence is TGTGCCAGCTCACTATCGACAGCGAACTATGGCTACACCTTC.

This clone was found many times. V and J are TRBV2 and TRBJ2-7, with 12 bases lining up with TRBD2. CDR3 length: 16 amino acids. Germline V lookup: CDR1 SNHLY, CDR2 FYNNEI. The V gene end was trimmed by 7 bases and the J gene end by 2 bases; junction bases not matched to a gene: 9. The CDR3 DNA sequence: TGTGCCAGCATTTACAACGGACTAGCGGGAACCTACGAGCAGTACGTC. The encoded protein is CASIYNGLAGTYEQYV.

The V call is TRBV4-3, the J call TRBJ1-3; no reliable D call. This CDR3 spans 16 amino acids. Trimming left V 0 bases short and J 4 bases short, with 13 bases between. From germline, CDR1 is LGHNA and CDR2 YSLEER. This CDR3 is CASSQERLFWGNTIYF. DNA for the CDR3: TGCGCCAGCAGCCAAGAAAGGCTCTTCTGGGGAAACACCATATATTTT.

This CDR3 reads CAWSVGGSGETQYF. The CDR3 nucleotides are TGTGCCTGGAGTGTGGGAGGGAGTGGAGAGACCCAGTACTTC. The rearrangement joins TRBV30 to TRBJ2-5; 7 positions agree with TRBD2. After removal of 0 bases from V and 4 bases from J, the junction contained 5 bases not matched to a gene. This CDR3 contains 14 residues. Germline CDR1 and CDR2: GTSNPN and SVGIG (reference sequence).

The chain joins TRBV2 to TRBJ2-7; D is unclear. The CDR3 extends over 11 amino acids. The germline gives CDR1 SNHLY, CDR2 FYNNEI. The V gene lost 5 bases and the J gene lost 2 bases, with 4 bases spanning the gap. CDR3 sequence: CASSKTYEQYF. The CDR3 nucleotides read TGTGCCAGCAGTAAGACCTACGAGCAGTACTTC.

CDR3 DNA: TGTGCCAGCAGCTTAATGCAAACTGAAGCTTTCTTT. As protein: CASSLMQTEAFF. This chain links TRBV7-2 with TRBJ1-1; D uncertain. V lost 2 bases and J 5 bases, leaving 6 bases between the germline ends. Germline V gene data show CDR1 as SGHTA and CDR2 as FQGNSA. The CDR3 is 12 amino acids.

The genes are TRBV6-1 and TRBJ2-4; D perhaps matches TRBD2 (6 bases). The V end was cut by 0 bases, the J end by 9 bases, with 6 bases between. The CDR3 is made up of 12 amino acids. The germline gives CDR1 MNHNS, CDR2 SASEGT. The CDR3 nucleotides read TGTGCCAGCAGTGAAGCGGGGGGCATTCAGTACTTC. Protein: CASSEAGGIQYF.

V and J are TRBV7-2 and TRBJ2-1, with no clear D. V was pared by 5 bases and J by 4 bases, with 3 bases between. The CDR3 length is 11 residues. Germline assignment: CDR1 SGHTA and CDR2 FQGNSA. The CDR3 sequence: CASSPYNEQFF. Here the CDR3 DNA reads TGTGCCAGCAGCCCGTACAATGAGCAGTTCTTC.

V usage is TRBV11-2 and J usage is TRBJ1-2; D gene unclear. The CDR3 is 12 residues long. Looked up from germline, CDR1 is SGHAT and CDR2 is FQNNGV. The ends were cut back, 0 bases at V and 4 bases at J, with 3 bases in the middle. The CDR3 region is CASSLELYGYTF. CDR3 DNA sequence: TGTGCCAGCAGCTTAGAGCTCTATGGCTACACCTTC.

The J gene is TRBJ2-7, the V gene TRBV7-3; the D gene is possibly TRBD2 (6 bases). CDR3 length: 15 residues. Germline values: CDR1 SGHTA, CDR2 FQGTGA. The V and J ends lost 2 bases and 4 bases respectively, with 15 bases between them. The CDR3 coding sequence is TGTGCCAGCAGCTTACCGGGAGTCTACGATTACGAGCAGTACGTC. It specifies CASSLPGVYDYEQYV.